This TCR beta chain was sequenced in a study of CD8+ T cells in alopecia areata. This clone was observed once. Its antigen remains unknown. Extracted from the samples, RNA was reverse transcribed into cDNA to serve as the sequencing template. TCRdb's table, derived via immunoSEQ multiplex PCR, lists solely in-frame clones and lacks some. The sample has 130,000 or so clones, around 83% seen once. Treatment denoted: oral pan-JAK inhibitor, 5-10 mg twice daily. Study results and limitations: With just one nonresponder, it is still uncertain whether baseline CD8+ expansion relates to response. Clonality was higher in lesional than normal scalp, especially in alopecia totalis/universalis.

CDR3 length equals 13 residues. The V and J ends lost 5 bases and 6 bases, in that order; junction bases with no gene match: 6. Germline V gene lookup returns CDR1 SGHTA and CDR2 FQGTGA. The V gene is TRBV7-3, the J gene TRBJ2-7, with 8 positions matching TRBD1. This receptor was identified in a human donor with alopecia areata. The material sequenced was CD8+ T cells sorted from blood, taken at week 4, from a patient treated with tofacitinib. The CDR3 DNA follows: TGTGCCAGCAGCCTCGGACAGGGCTTCGAGCAGTACTTC. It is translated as CASSLGQGFEQYF.